The T cell receptor beta chain under discussion was sequenced for a study of blood T cells in healthy people across ages. On the study more broadly: Template switching captured about one barcoded beta molecule per two T cells.

Broader study findings: Naive T cell percentage and TCR beta diversity correlated strongly.

With a J-beta primer mix and a sample-barcoded 5' primer, a second PCR ran 7 to 11 cycles. MiXCR, applied by TCRdb to the 5' RACE reads, yields one record per CDR3 protein. Here the sample spans fewer than 2,000,000 distinct CDR3 sequences, about two fifths being singletons. From germline, CDR1 is MNHEY and CDR2 SVGEGT. The CDR3 extends over 13 amino acids. The ends were cut back, 5 bases at V and 4 bases at J, with 9 bases in the middle. Concerning this clonotype: The target antigen is unknown.

The specimen sequenced was blood. The chain joins TRBV6-2 or TRBV6-3 to TRBJ1-5; D is unresolved. The TCR comes from a human donor in good health. In DNA, the CDR3 is TGTGCCAGCAGTCCGGACTGGAATCAGCCCCAGCATTTT. It translates to CASSPDWNQPQHF.